One sample yielded the 21 T cell receptor beta chains listed below, sequenced in a study of human T cells and chemical hapten exposure. Using its own MiXCR run on the RACE reads, TCRdb lists one record per CDR3 protein. The sample gives over 60,000 distinct CDR3 sequences, around a tenth of which show up once; around 6.8% is in the top ten. Time point specified: patch test 2, 6 weeks after DPC sensitization. Described treatment: therapeutic diphenylcyclopropenone sensitization with weekly scalp DPC. The material sequenced was whole blood, taken in connection with sensitization to the hapten diphenylcyclopropenone (DPC). The receptors stem from a woman aged 45-59 years with alopecia areata. Some clones in this sample may be carry-over from other donors' samples.

This clonotype was recorded at least ten times. The V and J genes are TRBV11-2 and TRBJ2-1; D may be TRBD2 (5 bases). Germline values: CDR1 SGHAT, CDR2 FQNNGV. The CDR3 contains 18 residues. Trimming shortened V by 1 base and J by 6 bases, and 22 bases separated the two germline ends. The CDR3 spells CASSLGSLLGPTTNEQFF. CDR3 bases: TGTGCCAGCAGCTTAGGGTCACTCCTTGGCCCGACTACCAATGAGCAGTTCTTC. The entire variable domain, with the rest obtained from reference TRBV11-2 and TRBJ2-1, is as follows: EAGVAQSPRYKIIEKRQSVAFWCNPISGHATLYWYQQILGQGPKLLIQFQNNGVVDDSQLPKDRFSAERLKGVDSTLKIQPAKLEDSAVYLCASSLGSLLGPTTNEQFFGPGTRLTVL.

In its sample, this clonotype was seen many times. The V gene is TRBV21-1, the J gene TRBJ2-4; no DNA check was done on the table's D call, TRBD1. TRBV21-1 is a documented pseudogene. The CDR3 loop spans 19 amino acids. The CDR3 protein is CASSKRVRGTRKAKNIQYF. Written as DNA, the CDR3 is TGTGCCAGCAGCAAACGAGTGAGGGGGACAAGGAAAGCCAAAAACATTCAGTACTTC.

The chain couples TRBV2 to TRBJ1-2; the match to TRBD1 covers 8 bases. Germline V CDR1 and CDR2: SNHLY, FYNNEI. The CDR3 contains 14 residues. With 8 bases clipped from V and 2 bases from J, the junction kept 7 bases outside the gene matches. This CDR3 is CASPGDRRNYGYTF. CDR3 bases: TGTGCCAGCCCCGGGGACAGGAGGAACTATGGCTACACCTTC.

This clonotype was recorded many times. The chain is built from TRBV7-9 and TRBJ2-7; 7 bases are a match to TRBD1. Germline lookup yields CDR1 SEHNR and CDR2 FQNEAQ (reference sequence). V gave up 4 bases and J gave up 5 bases; unmatched junction bases: 11. The CDR3 spans 15 residues. Written as DNA, the CDR3 is TGTGCCAGCAGCTCGACCGGGACAGAGATCAACGAGCAGTACTTC. Protein product: CASSSTGTEINEQYF.

This clonotype was found many times. The chain employs TRBV23-1 and TRBJ2-2; maybe TRBD2 (5 bases). TRBV23-1 is placed among ORFs of uncertain function. The germline V and J ends were trimmed by 6 bases and 3 bases, with 17 bases remaining between them. This CDR3 has 16 amino acids. CDR3 sequence reads: CASSLTRGCHTGELFF. DNA of the CDR3: TGCGCCAGCAGCCTTACCCGAGGGTGTCACACCGGGGAGCTGTTTTTT.

Remarks on this clonotype: The junction departs from germline at one end; a sequencing error may be responsible. The chain links TRBV7-9 to TRBJ2-2; D is perhaps TRBD2 (6 bases). The germline V gene has CDR1 SEHNR and CDR2 FQNEAQ (reference sequence). This CDR3 is built from 19 residues. CDR3 nucleotide sequence: TGTGTCAGCAGCTTAGCGGCCCTCGACAGCTACTCGAACACCGGGGAGCTGTTTTTT. Translated, it gives CVSSLAALDSYSNTGELFF.

This clonotype was detected only a few times. The V and J genes are TRBV3-1 and TRBJ1-1; D call uncertain. The ends were cut back, 2 bases at V and 5 bases at J, with 3 bases in the middle. Germline CDR1 LGHDT, CDR2 YNNKEL (reference sequence). CDR3 length: 11 amino acids. CDR3 in DNA: TGTGCCAGCAGCCAAAAGACTGAAGCTTTCTTT. It codes for CASSQKTEAFF. The whole variable domain, remainder taken from reference TRBV3-1 and TRBJ1-1, is DTAVSQTPKYLVTQMGNDKSIKCEQNLGHDTMYWYKQDSKKFLKIMFSYNNKELIINETVPNRFSPKSPDKAHLNLHINSLELGDSAVYFCASSQKTEAFFGQGTRLTVV.

This clonotype was seen only a few times. CDR3 amino acids: CASSFLGSNSPLHF. DNA for the CDR3: TGTGCCAGCAGCTTTTTAGGGAGCAATTCACCCCTCCACTTT. The J gene is TRBJ1-6, the V gene TRBV5-4; D remains ambiguous. Trimming left V 2 bases short and J 7 bases short, with 10 bases between. This CDR3 contains 14 residues. Per the germline V gene, CDR1 is SGHNT and CDR2 is YYREEE (reference sequence).

This clonotype came up a few times. J is TRBJ2-5 and V is TRBV5-1; 7 nucleotides line up with TRBD2. The CDR3 consists of 15 residues. Germline CDR1 is SGHRS and CDR2 is YFSETQ. With 0 bases clipped from V and 0 bases from J, the junction kept 2 bases outside the gene matches. The CDR3 nucleotides read TGCGCCAGCAGCTTGGCCGGGACTAACCAAGAGACCCAGTACTTC. As protein: CASSLAGTNQETQYF.

The table lists this clonotype with many counts. The CDR3 bases are TGTGCCAGTAGTCGAGGCGGAAGCTCCTACAATGAGCAGTTCTTC. Amino acids: CASSRGGSSYNEQFF. This chain uses TRBV19 with TRBJ2-1; D call uncertain. The CDR3 has 15 amino acids. The germline V gene has CDR1 LNHDA and CDR2 SQIVND (reference sequence). The germline V and J ends were trimmed by 5 bases and 0 bases, with 11 bases remaining between them.

This clonotype was detected only a few times. The rearrangement joins TRBV7-7 to TRBJ2-5, with a tentative D call TRBD1 (5 bases). The CDR3 covers 16 residues. Trimming removed 1 base from V and 7 bases from J, with 19 bases in between. Germline values: CDR1 SSHAT, CDR2 FNYEAQ (reference sequence). CDR3 loop: CASSLGAQGALGTQYF. Written as DNA, the CDR3 is TGTGCCAGCAGCTTAGGCGCCCAAGGGGCCCTAGGGACCCAGTACTTC. Full variable domain (rest looked up from reference TRBV7-7 and TRBJ2-5): GAGVSQSPRYKVTKRGQDVTLRCDPISSHATLYWYQQALGQGPEFLTYFNYEAQPDKSGLPSDRFSAERPEGSISTLTIQRTEQRDSAMYRCASSLGAQGALGTQYFGPGTRLLVL.

This clonotype was observed at least ten times. The gene calls are TRBV6-5 and TRBJ2-3, with D maybe TRBD1 (6 bases). Per the germline V gene, CDR1 is MNHEY and CDR2 is SVGAGI. The CDR3 runs 15 residues. V was trimmed by 6 bases and J by 1 base, leaving 14 bases between them. The CDR3 reads CASRETGLGTDTQYF. The CDR3 nucleotides read TGTGCCAGCAGGGAAACAGGGTTGGGCACAGATACGCAGTATTTT.

This clonotype was detected a few times. The chain employs TRBV5-6 and TRBJ2-3; D call uncertain. The CDR3 spans 12 residues. The germline V and J ends were trimmed by 0 bases and 7 bases, with 6 bases remaining between them. Germline CDR1 reads SGHDT; CDR2 reads YYEEEE. In nucleotides, the CDR3 is TGTGCCAGCAGCTTGGATGGTAATACGCAGTATTTT. This codes for CASSLDGNTQYF.

The V and J genes are TRBV2 and TRBJ2-7; the D gene is possibly TRBD1 (5 bases). This CDR3 is 13 amino acids long. From germline, CDR1 is SNHLY and CDR2 FYNNEI. V dropped 4 bases and J dropped 11 bases, with 18 bases sitting between them. The CDR3 sequence is CASSVRDGQGKYF. CDR3 sequence (DNA): TGTGCCAGCAGTGTTCGCGATGGGCAGGGCAAGTACTTC.

This clonotype was seen ten or more times. The chain has TRBV24-1 and TRBJ2-2; 8 nucleotides align to TRBD2. The CDR3 runs 14 residues. Per the germline V gene, CDR1 is KGHDR and CDR2 is SFDVKD. V was pared by 9 bases and J by 4 bases, with 6 bases of the junction left unmatched. The CDR3 loop reads CATQPGGSTGELFF. CDR3 nucleotide sequence: TGTGCCACCCAACCGGGGGGGAGCACCGGGGAGCTGTTTTTT.

This clonotype has more than one count but fewer than ten. J is TRBJ2-6 and V is TRBV5-6; D perhaps matches TRBD2 (5 bases). Trimming shortened V by 2 bases and J by 3 bases, and 9 bases separated the two germline ends. The CDR3 runs 15 residues. The germline V gene encodes CDR1 SGHDT and CDR2 YYEEEE. Here the CDR3 reads CASSFGEGGANVLTF. DNA for the CDR3: TGTGCCAGCAGCTTCGGGGAAGGTGGGGCCAACGTCCTGACTTTC.

This clonotype was observed many times. This sequence joins TRBV20-1 and TRBJ2-2; 13 bases are a match to TRBD2. CDR1 is DFQATT and CDR2 is SNEGSKA in the germline V gene (reference sequence). This CDR3 comprises 18 residues. The V gene end was trimmed by 2 bases and the J gene end by 4 bases; junction bases not matched to a gene: 10. CDR3 DNA: TGCAGTGCTAGACACGGACTAGCGGGAGTATTTGGCACCGGGGAGCTGTTTTTT. Its protein product is CSARHGLAGVFGTGELFF.

In its sample, this clonotype was seen many times. CDR3 DNA sequence: TGTGCCAGCTCACCGGTCCAGGGGGTTGGGTACGAGCAGTACTTC. Translated, it gives CASSPVQGVGYEQYF. The chain recombines TRBV18 with TRBJ2-7; 7 bases fit TRBD1. After removal of 3 bases from V and 4 bases from J, the junction contained 9 bases not matched to a gene. The CDR3 loop spans 15 amino acids. Germline V gene sequence: CDR1 KGHSH, CDR2 LQKENI.

This clonotype was detected ten times or more. J is TRBJ1-5 and V is TRBV6-1, with a tentative D call TRBD1 (6 bases). V was clipped by 7 bases and J by 9 bases, with 19 bases between them. The CDR3 extends over 14 amino acids. CDR1 is MNHNS and CDR2 is SASEGT in the germline V gene. The CDR3 DNA reads as TGTGCCAGCACGGCAGCCCTACAGGGATCGCCCCAGCATTTT. Protein: CASTAALQGSPQHF.

This chain links TRBV7-8 with TRBJ2-5; D remains unclear. The CDR3 length is 16 residues. Trimming removed 5 bases at V and 0 bases at J, with 16 bases between. From germline, CDR1 is SGHVS and CDR2 FQNEAQ. CDR3 sequence (DNA): TGTGCCAGCAGCCTCCTTCTTGCTCGGTACCAAGAGACCCAGTACTTC. It yields the protein CASSLLLARYQETQYF.

This clonotype was recorded many times. Compared with germline, one end of the junction differs, possibly owing to a read error. V usage is TRBV7-9 and J usage is TRBJ2-1, with D uncertain. This CDR3 has 10 amino acids. Germline lookup yields CDR1 SEHNR and CDR2 FQNEAQ (reference sequence). CDR3: CASSFQQMGF. The CDR3 DNA is TGTGCCAGCAGCTTCCAGCAAATGGGCTTC.